The present TCR beta chain was sequenced within a study of shared T cell receptors in the human thymus. Trimming took 4 bases from V and 5 from J, leaving 14 bases between them. The CDR3 loop spans 15 amino acids. Germline CDR1 and CDR2: SGHNT and YENEEA. Method: immunoSEQ multiplex PCR; TCRdb's copy keeps in-frame clones and lacks some. The table records roughly 550,000 clones, approximately 78% of them present only once. The same data also went into a second study, on human thymus T cells. That paper states: It was healthy Finnish infants having corrective surgery for congenital heart defects who were the donors. Resected material from corrective heart surgery provided the thymus tissue analysed. Apparent skewing of V and J gene usage characterized both thymic and blood repertoires. In unrelated individuals, thymic repertoires overlapped highly, according to related research.

This chain connects TRBV11-3 to TRBJ2-2; possibly TRBD2 for D (7 bases). The sample comprised thymocytes. This clonotype was sampled from a boy in the first two years of life with a congenital heart defect. The CDR3 spells CASSSRGAGTGELFF. CDR3 sequence (DNA): TGTGCCAGCAGCTCCCGGGGGGCGGGTACCGGGGAGCTGTTTTTT.